This T cell receptor (beta chain) was recorded in a study of CD8+ T cells in alopecia areata. RNA extraction and reverse transcription yielded cDNA as sequencing template. The assay was immunoSEQ multiplex PCR, and TCRdb's table has in-frame clones only and misses some. Of hundreds of thousands of clones listed, more than 55% were seen once; the top ten hold over 1%. A note on this clone: Its antigen is unknown.

Treatment here: oral pan-JAK inhibitor, 5-10 mg twice daily. Study-level findings and limits: There were many expanded lesional clones persisting in scalp and blood during tofacitinib.

This TCR came from a human donor with alopecia areata. Sequencing was performed on CD4+ T cells sorted from blood, taken at week 44, from a patient treated with tofacitinib.

DNA for the CDR3: TGTGCCAGCAGTGGGGTGACAGGGCCCCGTGAGACCCAGTACTTC. Translating gives CASSGVTGPRETQYF. This chain links TRBV25-1 with TRBJ2-5; 7 bases map to TRBD1. Looked up from germline, CDR1 is MGHDK and CDR2 is SYGVNS. V lost 4 bases to trimming and J lost 5 bases; unmatched junction nucleotides: 10. The CDR3 length is 15 residues.